The rows below give T cell receptor beta chains drawn from one sample of a study of blood T cells in healthy people across ages. TCRdb recomputed calls from the 5' RACE reads with MiXCR, one row per CDR3 protein. The sample shows hundreds of thousands of distinct CDR3 sequences, about 48% of them seen only once. The source material was blood. These receptors all come from an elderly man in good health. CDR3s include the opening cysteine and the closing phenylalanine or tryptophan. The D gene is left open where the match is weak. The size of a clone is reported for some rows only, either as once, few or many, or as a class for expanded clones.

>-|TRBJ1-5|TRBV12-3/TRBV12-4|-
TGTGCCAGCAGTTTAGGGGATTTGCAGCCCCAGCATTTT
CASSLGDLQPQHF
>-|TRBJ2-4|TRBV7-9|-
TGTGCCAGCGTCAACGAGAGGGCCCAGGGGGAGGTTCAGTACTTC
CASVNERAQGEVQYF
>-|TRBJ2-3|TRBV7-9|-
TGTGCCAGCAGCGCGACTGCTGGGGGGTATTCGGAACATGGATACGCGTATTTT
CASSATAGGYSEHGYAYF
>-|TRBJ1-4|TRBV20-1|few
TGCAGTGCTAGAGACCGAGAGGAAAAACTGTTTTTT
CSARDREEKLFF
>-|TRBJ1-2|TRBV3-1|-
TGTGCCAGCAGCCAAAGCAGGAGGGTGGACTATGGCTACACCTTC
CASSQSRRVDYGYTF
>-|TRBJ2-5|TRBV6-6|-
TGTGCCAGCAGGAGTTTTGGGATAGAGACCCGGTACTTC
CASRSFGIETRYF
>TRBD2|TRBJ2-1|TRBV15|-
TGTGCCACCAGCAGAGAAGCGAGGCGGGAGGGGATCAATGAGCAGTTCTTC
CATSREARREGINEQFF
>-|TRBJ2-7|TRBV7-9|-
TGTGCCAGCAGCATGGACTCTCGAGGGAACGAGCAGTACTTC
CASSMDSRGNEQYF
>-|TRBJ2-1|TRBV3-1|few
TGTGCCAGCACCTCAGGGGCTAAATACAATGAGCAGTTCTTC
CASTSGAKYNEQFF
>TRBD2|TRBJ2-1|TRBV11-2|-
TGTGCCAGCAGCTCGCCACTAGCGGGAGCACGGAATGAGCAGTTCTTC
CASSSPLAGARNEQFF
>-|TRBJ2-2|TRBV4-2|-
TGTGCCAGCAGCCAATTGATTAACACCGGGGAGCTGTTTTTT
CASSQLINTGELFF
>TRBD1|TRBJ2-6|TRBV6-5|-
TGTGCCAGCAGGCCGGACAGGGGCTCTGGGGCCAACGTCCTGACTTTC
CASRPDRGSGANVLTF
>TRBD2|TRBJ2-7|TRBV7-9|few
TGTGCCAGCAGCTTAGAGGCGGGAGTAGGAAACGAGCAGTACTTC
CASSLEAGVGNEQYF
>-|TRBJ1-1|TRBV7-9|-
TGTGCCAGCAACACGGGAGCTCCGGGCCCAAGTCGTTTCTTT
CASNTGAPGPSRFF
>TRBD1|TRBJ2-4|TRBV7-9|few
TGTGCCAGCAGCTTAGGGCAGGGGGCGGAAAAAAACATTCAGTACTTC
CASSLGQGAEKNIQYF
>TRBD2|TRBJ2-6|TRBV7-3|-
TGTGCCAGCGGGACTAGTTTAATCTCTGGGGCCAACGTCCTGACTTTC
CASGTSLISGANVLTF
>-|TRBJ1-2|TRBV6-6|few
TGTGCCAGCAGTACCGACGCGTACTATGGCTACACCTTC
CASSTDAYYGYTF
>TRBD2|TRBJ2-3|TRBV5-1|-
TGCGCCAGCAGCTTGGCCGAGGCGGGAGGAGCGCATACGCAGTATTTT
CASSLAEAGGAHTQYF
>-|TRBJ1-4|TRBV6-6|-
TGTGCCAGCAGTTACCCCACCAATGAAAAACTGTTTTTT
CASSYPTNEKLFF
>-|TRBJ2-7|TRBV9|-
TGTGCCAGCAACCCCCGTCCCGGGGGTAACGAGCAGTACTTC
CASNPRPGGNEQYF
>-|TRBJ2-1|TRBV5-1|-
TGCGCCAGCAGCTTGGAGATCTCACATCGAAGCAGCCGTCACTTC
CASSLEISHRSSRHF
>-|TRBJ1-1|TRBV12-3/TRBV12-4|-
TGTGCCAGCAGTACCGGGGGAGGACGGACTGAAGCTTTCTTT
CASSTGGGRTEAFF
>-|TRBJ2-1|TRBV6-2/TRBV6-3|-
TGTGCCAGCAGTGACTCTAGGCTCAGTGAGCAGTTCTTC
CASSDSRLSEQFF
>-|TRBJ2-3|TRBV3-1|-
TGTGCCAGCAGCCGACCGGGACCCTTGTATTTT
CASSRPGPLYF
>-|TRBJ2-3|TRBV18|once
TGTGCCAGCTCACCTCCCGTAGTGGCGGATCACAGAGACGCGTATTTT
CASSPPVVADHRDAYF
>-|TRBJ1-6|TRBV12-3/TRBV12-4|-
TGTGCCAGCAACAATGGAGGTAGTTCACCCCTCCACTTT
CASNNGGSSPLHF
>-|TRBJ1-6|TRBV3-1|-
TGTGCCAGCAGTCAAGGTGTATCACCCCTCCACTTT
CASSQGVSPLHF
>-|TRBJ1-2|TRBV6-5|-
TGTGCCAGCAGAAATGGGGGTAACAGCGGCTACACCTTC
CASRNGGNSGYTF
>TRBD2|TRBJ2-7|TRBV6-2/TRBV6-3|-
TGTGCCAGCAGTTCCGGGACTAGCGGGAGGCGCGAGCAGTACTTC
CASSSGTSGRREQYF